The 3 T cell receptor beta chains listed next were all sequenced from one sample in a study of blood T cell repertoires in COVID-19 (dated by TCRdb to the early 2020s). The library was produced with the immunoSEQ multiplex PCR assay. The clones in this table, taken by TCRdb from immuneACCESS, are in-frame only. Not every clone is retained; where verified, under half of the shortfall comes from an unresolved V gene, and the cause of the rest is unknown. In all, the sample holds about 130,000 clones, and about 88% of those were seen once. The top ten clonotypes cover more than 0.9% of the sample. Material for sequencing was peripheral blood. All receptors come from an elderly woman with acute or convalescent COVID-19.

The rearrangement uses TRBV7-9 and TRBJ1-4, with 7 positions matching TRBD1. The germline V gene has CDR1 SEHNR and CDR2 FQNEAQ (reference sequence). With V trimmed by 4 bases and J by 7 bases, 3 bases remained unmatched. CDR3 size: 13 residues. The CDR3 spells CASSWGQTEKLFF. The CDR3 coding sequence is TGTGCCAGCAGCTGGGGACAGACTGAAAAACTGTTTTTT.

V gene TRBV7-8 combines with J gene TRBJ2-5, with 9 nucleotides matching TRBD1. V shed 5 bases and J 6 bases; nucleotides not matched to a gene: 4. From germline, CDR1 is SGHVS and CDR2 FQNEAQ. There are 13 residues in the CDR3. For the CDR3, the DNA is TGTGCCAGCAGCACCGGGACAGGGAAGACCCAGTACTTC. Protein sequence: CASSTGTGKTQYF.

The chain is built from TRBV9 and TRBJ2-2, with 7 bases fitting TRBD2. The trim removed 0 bases at V and 2 bases at J, leaving 4 bases unmatched. Germline-derived CDR1 and CDR2 are SGDLS and YYNGEE. There are 16 residues in the CDR3. CDR3 residues: CASSVGASGNTGELFF. The CDR3 DNA reads as TGTGCCAGCAGCGTAGGGGCTAGCGGAAACACCGGGGAGCTGTTTTTT. The full variable domain, its missing parts supplied by reference TRBV9 and TRBJ2-2, is DSGVTQTPKHLITATGQRVTLRCSPRSGDLSVYWYQQSLDQGLQFLIQYYNGEERAKGNILERFSAQQFPDLHSELNLSSLELGDSALYFCASSVGASGNTGELFFGEGSRLTVL.